This T cell receptor (beta chain) was captured by sequencing in a study of shared clonotypes between healthy human individuals. Findings and caveats of the study: Between a handful of donors, naive CD4 clonotypes were shared at a level of around 5.1%.

Using immunoSEQ multiplex PCR, the repertoire was profiled, and TCRdb retains in-frame clones only, with some absent. The top ten hold roughly 1% of the sample, which has around 2,100,000 clones, roughly 94% seen once. Trimming pared 2 bases from V and 0 bases from J, leaving 5 bases between. The germline CDR1 and CDR2 sequences are SNHLY and FYNNEI. The CDR3 totals 13 residues. Naivety among CD8 cells was defined by CD45RO negativity and positive CCR7 selection, thereby excluding terminally differentiated effector memory CD45RA+ cells. With respect to this clone: Its specificity is unknown. This same CDR3 is encoded by further DNA sequences in the sample.

The sequencing sample was made of naive CD8+ T cells sorted from blood. The J gene is TRBJ2-7, the V gene TRBV2; D is unclear. This TCR derives from a man aged 18 to 30 in good health. CDR3 DNA sequence: TGTGCCAGCAGTGAATACAGCTCCTACGAGCAGTACTTC. Translating gives CASSEYSSYEQYF.